This T cell receptor beta chain came from a study of blood T cell repertoires in COVID-19. The overall study: The cDNA or gDNA used as material had been derived from T cells, B-cell-depleted T cells, or PBMCs.

Original data processing: By means of reference gene primer amplification, nucleated cell counts were estimated. Assay: immunoSEQ multiplex PCR; the TCRdb copy retains only in-frame clones and omits some. V, J and clone size are those of that table, while D and trimming were read from the DNA. The sample shows 250,000 to 300,000 clones, 85% to 90% of them seen only once. V shed 3 bases and J shed 11 bases, with 8 bases lying between them. CDR1 SGHAT and CDR2 FQNNGV come from the germline V gene. The CDR3 is 12 residues long. The genes are TRBV11-2 and TRBJ1-6; tentatively, D is TRBD1 (5 bases). The sequencing sample was made of peripheral blood. The sequence was obtained from a man aged 18 to 29 with active or convalescent COVID-19. This CDR3 is CASSFAGPPLHF. CDR3 nucleotide sequence: TGTGCCAGCAGCTTTGCGGGACCACCCCTCCACTTT.